These 27 T cell receptor beta chains share one sample of origin, sequenced in a study of blood T cell repertoires in COVID-19. The assay was immunoSEQ multiplex PCR, and TCRdb's table has in-frame clones only and misses some. The profile shows fewer than 350,000 clones, about nine tenths of them singletons. Sequencing was done on a sample of peripheral blood. These receptors all stem from a young man with COVID-19, enrolled during active disease.

The J gene is TRBJ2-1, the V gene TRBV29-1, with a weak D call TRBD2 (5 bases). CDR3 length equals 14 residues. The germline CDR1 and CDR2 sequences are SQVTM and ANQGSEA. Between the trimmed V and J ends, which lost 4 bases and 4 bases, there was a span of 14 bases. The CDR3 here is CSVAKREQYNEQFF. The DNA of the CDR3 is TGCAGCGTTGCCAAGAGGGAACAATACAATGAGCAGTTCTTC.

The V and J genes are TRBV27 and TRBJ2-3, with 8 bases lining up with TRBD1. The V gene end was trimmed by 9 bases and the J gene end by 2 bases; junction bases not matched to a gene: 1. The CDR3 runs to 12 residues. Germline values: CDR1 MNHEY, CDR2 SMNVEV (reference sequence). Written as DNA, the CDR3 is TGTGCCAGGACAGGGGACACAGATACGCAGTATTTT. Amino acids: CARTGDTDTQYF.

The rearrangement uses TRBV10-3 and TRBJ2-1; 10 bases line up with TRBD2. V dropped 4 bases and J dropped 8; count of bases not matched to a gene: 8. This CDR3 has 15 residues. Germline V gene data show CDR1 as ENHRY and CDR2 as SYGVKD. CDR3 amino acids: CAISAPGLASDEQFF. Written as DNA, the CDR3 is TGTGCCATCAGTGCGCCGGGACTAGCGAGCGATGAGCAGTTCTTC.

V and J are TRBV5-4 and TRBJ2-2; perhaps TRBD2 as D (6 bases). The germline V gene encodes CDR1 SGHNT and CDR2 YYREEE (reference sequence). CDR3 length: 14 amino acids. V lost 4 bases and J 4 bases, leaving 11 bases between the germline ends. CDR3 residues: CASSPGGITGELFF. In DNA form, the CDR3 reads TGTGCCAGCAGCCCCGGCGGGATCACCGGGGAGCTGTTTTTT. Filled out from reference TRBV5-4 and TRBJ2-2, the complete variable domain reads ETGVTQSPTHLIKTRGQQVTLRCSSQSGHNTVSWYQQALGQGPQFIFQYYREEENGRGNFPPRFSGLQFPNYSSELNVNALELDDSALYLCASSPGGITGELFFGEGSRLTVL.

Notes on this clone: The sample carries other DNA sequences with the same CDR3. CDR3 region: CASSLTGEGTEAFF. Here the CDR3 DNA reads TGTGCCAGCAGTCTGACAGGGGAAGGCACTGAAGCTTTCTTT. V and J are TRBV6-5 and TRBJ1-1; 8 bases are a match to TRBD1. The CDR3 totals 14 residues. CDR1 MNHEY and CDR2 SVGAGI come from the germline V gene. V was pared by 5 bases and J by 4 bases, with 6 bases of the junction left unmatched.

The rearrangement joins TRBV21-1 to TRBJ1-6; the table assigns TRBD1, which was not confirmed against the DNA. TRBV21-1 is deemed a pseudogene. The CDR3 contains 20 residues. CDR3 bases: TGTGCCAGCAGCAAATGCCATTCCCCGGGACAGGGAGTTTCTAATTCACCCCTCCACTTT. Protein: CASSKCHSPGQGVSNSPLHF.

The chain carries TRBV9 and TRBJ1-3; D not resolved. The CDR3 length is 13 residues. In germline, CDR1 is SGDLS, CDR2 YYNGEE. Trimming took 4 bases from V and 0 from J, leaving 5 bases between them. The CDR3 region is CASSPLSGNTIYF. The CDR3, as DNA: TGTGCCAGCAGCCCCCTCTCTGGAAACACCATATATTTT.

This clone appeared once. The rearrangement links TRBV28 to TRBJ1-2, with TRBD1 as a possible D gene (5 bases). The CDR3 covers 15 residues. Germline assignment: CDR1 MDHEN and CDR2 SYDVKM. V dropped 3 bases and J dropped 6 bases, with 17 bases sitting between them. Here the CDR3 DNA reads TGTGCCAGCAGTTTGATGGGGGGAGTATACGATGGCTACACCTTC. This encodes CASSLMGGVYDGYTF.

V is TRBV9 and J is TRBJ1-3, with D possibly being TRBD1 (5 bases). The V gene's germline CDR1 is SGDLS and CDR2 YYNGEE. Trimming shortened V by 0 bases and J by 6 bases, and 16 bases separated the two germline ends. The CDR3 spans 16 residues. The CDR3 protein is CASSVATWQGKNTIYF. CDR3 nucleotide sequence: TGTGCCAGCAGCGTAGCTACGTGGCAGGGTAAAAACACCATATATTTT.

The chain is built from TRBV15 and TRBJ1-2, with D unclear. V lost 2 bases, J lost 1 base, and 8 bases lay in between. The germline CDR1 and CDR2 sequences are LNHNV and YYDKDF (reference sequence). This CDR3 contains 14 residues. The CDR3 DNA follows: TGTGCCACCAGCAGACAGATTGTTAACTATGGCTACACCTTC. Translation: CATSRQIVNYGYTF.

The rearrangement uses TRBV14 and TRBJ2-1, with 14 bases identical to TRBD2. This CDR3 has 16 residues. The V gene end was trimmed by 3 bases and the J gene end by 8 bases; junction bases not matched to a gene: 6. Germline lookup yields CDR1 SGHDN and CDR2 FVKESK. Written as DNA, the CDR3 is TGTGCCAGCAGCCAGCAGGGACTAGCGGGGGCCCATGAGCAGTTCTTC. Encoded protein: CASSQQGLAGAHEQFF.

V is TRBV6-2 or TRBV6-3 and J is TRBJ1-5, with TRBD1 matching over 10 bases. Germline trimming cut 3 bases from V and 5 bases from J; bases unmatched to any gene: 13. The CDR3 has 18 residues. Germline lookup yields CDR1 MNHEY and CDR2 SVGEGT. CDR3 nucleotides: TGTGCCAGCAGTTATCTCCGACAGGGGGCGTTGGTCGATCAGCCCCAGCATTTT. It is translated as CASSYLRQGALVDQPQHF.

This sequence joins TRBV28 and TRBJ1-3; no reliable D call. Deletions cut 3 bases from V and 0 bases from J, with 15 bases between. This CDR3 comprises 17 residues. The germline V gene encodes CDR1 MDHEN and CDR2 SYDVKM. CDR3 sequence reads: CASSLPRSAFSGNTIYF. The CDR3 bases are TGTGCCAGCAGTTTGCCCAGGTCGGCCTTCTCTGGAAACACCATATATTTT.

In DNA, the CDR3 is TGTGCCAGCAGCTCGGGACAGTTTAATTCACCCCTCCACTTT. Encoded protein: CASSSGQFNSPLHF. The chain uses TRBV7-8 and TRBJ1-6; TRBD1 matches 7 bases. The CDR3 contains 14 residues. V gave up 4 bases and J gave up 6 bases; unmatched junction bases: 3. Germline values: CDR1 SGHVS, CDR2 FQNEAQ.

V is TRBV4-3 and J is TRBJ1-1; D remains ambiguous. The V and J ends lost 5 bases and 11 bases respectively, with 18 bases between them. CDR1 and CDR2 from the germline V gene are LGHNA and YSLEER. The CDR3 runs to 13 residues. The CDR3 loop is CASSLERGYRAFF. Written as DNA, the CDR3 is TGCGCCAGCAGCTTAGAAAGAGGTTATAGGGCTTTCTTT.

The CDR3 protein is CASSIKTGGRATNEKLFF. For the CDR3, the DNA is TGTGCCAGTAGTATTAAAACAGGGGGCCGGGCAACTAATGAAAAACTGTTTTTT. The chain links TRBV19 to TRBJ1-4; 9 bases are a match to TRBD1. The CDR3 is 18 amino acids. The V gene's germline CDR1 is LNHDA and CDR2 SQIVND (reference sequence). Trimming at V came to 3 bases and at J to 0 bases, leaving 8 bases not matched to a gene.

The chain couples TRBV6-5 to TRBJ2-2; no definite D call. V was clipped by 2 bases and J by 1 base, with 8 bases between them. The CDR3 is made up of 15 amino acids. Germline V gives CDR1 MNHEY, CDR2 SVGAGI. The CDR3 DNA reads as TGTGCCAGCAGTTACGGTGCTATGAACACCGGGGAGCTGTTTTTT. Translating gives CASSYGAMNTGELFF.

The chain has TRBV2 and TRBJ2-5, with D tentatively TRBD1 (5 bases). Germline CDR1 is SNHLY and CDR2 is FYNNEI. There are 15 residues in the CDR3. V was shortened by 7 bases and J by 4 bases, with 19 bases between the two germline ends. The CDR3 loop reads CASTNGIRVGETQYF. The CDR3 bases are TGTGCCAGCACCAATGGGATCAGGGTGGGAGAGACCCAGTACTTC.

The V call is TRBV30, the J call TRBJ2-1, with TRBD1 matching over 7 bases. The CDR3 totals 18 residues. Trimming cost V 1 base and J 0 bases; bases outside gene matches: 12. Germline V gives CDR1 GTSNPN, CDR2 SVGIG (reference sequence). The CDR3 nucleotides read TGTGCCTGGAGTGATTACACCTACAGGGGCCGCTCCTACAATGAGCAGTTCTTC. Translation gives CAWSDYTYRGRSYNEQFF.

The V call is TRBV6-2 or TRBV6-3, the J call TRBJ1-1; D is uncertain. Germline V gives CDR1 MNHEY, CDR2 SVGEGT. V was clipped by 3 bases and J by 1 base, with 9 bases between them. The CDR3 spans 14 residues. The CDR3 sequence is CASSYRPGNTEAFF. CDR3 DNA sequence: TGTGCCAGCAGTTATAGGCCAGGGAACACTGAAGCTTTCTTT.

J is TRBJ1-6 and V is TRBV27; D uncertain. Germline values: CDR1 MNHEY, CDR2 SMNVEV (reference sequence). With 6 bases removed from V and 7 bases from J, the gap between germline ends came to 13 bases. The CDR3 runs 14 residues. In DNA form, the CDR3 reads TGTGCCAGCAGCCAGCGGTCGGGGAATTCACCCCTCCACTTT. This codes for CASSQRSGNSPLHF.

V gene TRBV7-2 combines with J gene TRBJ2-3, with TRBD1 identical over 8 bases. CDR1 is SGHTA, CDR2 FQGNSA, per germline. Unmatched junction bases numbered 11, after V lost 4 bases and J lost 8 bases. The CDR3 has 15 residues. The CDR3, as DNA: TGTGCCAGCAGCTCACCCTGGACAGGGCTTAGTACGCAGTATTTT. The encoded protein is CASSSPWTGLSTQYF.

This sequence joins TRBV7-9 and TRBJ2-2, with a possible D match to TRBD2 (7 bases). The CDR3 length is 17 residues. Germline CDR1 reads SEHNR; CDR2 reads FQNEAQ (reference sequence). Trimming removed 1 base at V and 0 bases at J, with 12 bases between. The DNA for the CDR3 is TGTGCCAGCAGCTTAGTGCCGGGGGGCGCGAACACCGGGGAGCTGTTTTTT. It encodes CASSLVPGGANTGELFF.

V is TRBV6-5 and J is TRBJ2-7, with 7 nucleotides matching TRBD1. The length of the CDR3 is 15 residues. Losses at the gene ends were 3 bases for V and 3 bases for J; bases not matched to a gene: 8. CDR1 and CDR2 from the germline V gene are MNHEY and SVGAGI. The CDR3 reads CASSYKGAPDYEQYF. Written as DNA, the CDR3 is TGTGCCAGCAGTTATAAGGGGGCGCCCGACTACGAGCAGTACTTC.

This clone has a single count. The V gene is TRBV19, the J gene TRBJ2-3; TRBD2 matches at 8 bases. The CDR3 is 16 amino acids. V shed 4 bases, J shed 3 bases, and the junction held 9 bases outside the gene matches. Per the germline V gene, CDR1 is LNHDA and CDR2 is SQIVND (reference sequence). This chain's CDR3 is CASSRGLGVGTDTQYF. CDR3 nucleotide sequence: TGTGCCAGTAGTAGGGGACTAGGAGTAGGGACAGATACGCAGTATTTT.

The chain employs TRBV7-2 and TRBJ2-7, with 7 nucleotides matching TRBD1. The CDR3 length is 14 residues. In germline, CDR1 is SGHTA, CDR2 FQGNSA. The ends lost 8 bases at V and 4 bases at J; junction bases unmatched: 11. The CDR3, as DNA: TGTGCCAGCTCAACGGACAGGAGCTTTTACGAGCAGTACTTC. Its translation: CASSTDRSFYEQYF.

The chain recombines TRBV7-9 with TRBJ2-7; TRBD1 might be the D (5 bases). The CDR3 sequence is 14 residues long. V dropped 1 base and J dropped 3 bases, with 10 bases sitting between them. CDR1 SEHNR and CDR2 FQNEAQ come from the germline V gene (reference sequence). CDR3 nucleotide sequence: TGTGCCAGCAGCTTAGAAAGGGGCCGCTACGAGCAGTACTTC. This gives the protein CASSLERGRYEQYF.